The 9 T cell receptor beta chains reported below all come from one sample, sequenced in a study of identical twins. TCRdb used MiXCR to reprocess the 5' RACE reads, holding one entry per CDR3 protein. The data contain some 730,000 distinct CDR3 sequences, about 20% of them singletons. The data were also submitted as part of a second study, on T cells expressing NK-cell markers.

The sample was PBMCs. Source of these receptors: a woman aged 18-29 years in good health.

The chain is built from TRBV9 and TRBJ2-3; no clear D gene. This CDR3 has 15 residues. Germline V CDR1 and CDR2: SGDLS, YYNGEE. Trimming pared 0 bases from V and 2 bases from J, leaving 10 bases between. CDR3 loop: CASSVATTTTDTQYF. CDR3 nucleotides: TGTGCCAGCAGCGTAGCCACCACTACCACAGATACGCAGTATTTT.

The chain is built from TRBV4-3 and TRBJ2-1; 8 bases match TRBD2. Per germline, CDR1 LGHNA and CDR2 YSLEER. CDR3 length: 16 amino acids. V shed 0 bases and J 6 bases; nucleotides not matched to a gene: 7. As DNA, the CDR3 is TGCGCCAGCAGCCAAGATGCGGGGACTAGTTTCAATGAGCAGTTCTTC. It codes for CASSQDAGTSFNEQFF.

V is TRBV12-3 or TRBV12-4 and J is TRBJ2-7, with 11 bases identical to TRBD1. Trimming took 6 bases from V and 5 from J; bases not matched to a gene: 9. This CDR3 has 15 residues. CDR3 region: CASSPYRDRGDEQYF. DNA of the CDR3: TGTGCCAGCAGCCCGTACCGGGACAGGGGGGACGAGCAGTACTTC.

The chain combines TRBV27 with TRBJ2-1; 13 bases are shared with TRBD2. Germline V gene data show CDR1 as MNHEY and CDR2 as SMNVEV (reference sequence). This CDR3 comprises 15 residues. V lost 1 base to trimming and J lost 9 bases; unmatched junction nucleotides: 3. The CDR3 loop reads CASSLYGLAGAEQFF. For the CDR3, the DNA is TGTGCCAGCAGTTTATATGGACTAGCGGGAGCTGAGCAGTTCTTC.

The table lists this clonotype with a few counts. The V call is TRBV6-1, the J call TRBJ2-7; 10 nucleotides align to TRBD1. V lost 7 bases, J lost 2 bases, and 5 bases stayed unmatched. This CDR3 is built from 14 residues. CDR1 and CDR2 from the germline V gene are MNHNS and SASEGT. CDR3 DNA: TGTGCCAGCAAGCCGGGACAGGGGACCTACGAGCAGTACTTC. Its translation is CASKPGQGTYEQYF.

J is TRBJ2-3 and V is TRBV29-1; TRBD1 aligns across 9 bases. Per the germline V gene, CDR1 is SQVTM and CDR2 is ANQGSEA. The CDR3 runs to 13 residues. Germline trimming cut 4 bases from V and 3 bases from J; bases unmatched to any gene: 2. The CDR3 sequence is CSVVDRGTDTQYF. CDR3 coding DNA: TGCAGCGTTGTGGACAGGGGTACAGATACGCAGTATTTT.

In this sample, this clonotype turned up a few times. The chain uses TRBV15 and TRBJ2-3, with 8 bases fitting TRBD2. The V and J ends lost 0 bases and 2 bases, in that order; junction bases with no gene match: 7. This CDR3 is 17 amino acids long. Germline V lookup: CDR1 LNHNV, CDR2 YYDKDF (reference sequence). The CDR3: CATSRDKLAGSTDTQYF. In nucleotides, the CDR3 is TGTGCCACCAGCAGAGATAAGTTAGCGGGGTCCACAGATACGCAGTATTTT.

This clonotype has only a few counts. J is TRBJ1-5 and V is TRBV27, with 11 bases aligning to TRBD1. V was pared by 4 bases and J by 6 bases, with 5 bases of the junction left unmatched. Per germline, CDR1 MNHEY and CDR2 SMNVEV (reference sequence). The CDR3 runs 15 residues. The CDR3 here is CASSSEGQGAQPQHF. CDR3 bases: TGTGCCAGCAGTTCGGAAGGACAGGGGGCTCAGCCCCAGCATTTT.

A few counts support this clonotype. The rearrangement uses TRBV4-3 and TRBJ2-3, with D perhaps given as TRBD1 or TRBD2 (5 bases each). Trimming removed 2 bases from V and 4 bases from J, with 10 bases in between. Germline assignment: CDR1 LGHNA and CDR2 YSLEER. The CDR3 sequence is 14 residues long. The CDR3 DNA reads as TGCGCCAGCAGCCAACGGGACGGAGCAGATACGCAGTATTTT. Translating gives CASSQRDGADTQYF.